This T cell receptor beta chain stems from a study of T cell responses to AZD1222 COVID-19 vaccine (dated by TCRdb to the early 2020s). Background for the entire study: AZD1222 recipients given second doses at about 4 weeks or at about 12 weeks were pooled, since spike-specific TCR depth and breadth were not found to differ between the two schedules. A total of 233 trial participants underwent TCR sequencing, of whom 207 received two doses of AZD1222 and roughly 25 received two doses of the MenACWY control vaccine. Trial participants were enrolled into age subgroups of 18-55, 56-69 and 70-plus years, which contained around 150, 29 and 61 TCR-sequenced participants, respectively. On the study overall, not on this receptor specifically: Only five to seven AZD1222 recipients were SARS-CoV-2 seropositive at baseline, limiting conclusions about previously exposed vaccinees. Participants were mostly white British, with more females than males. The authors suggested clonal diversity may have been underestimated. Because no samples from the day 14 peak response were available, repertoires could be characterized only after the peak T cell response. In the small 56-69-year group, the increase in depth fell short of significance, most likely because of low power. After two AZD1222 doses, spike-specific TCR breadth and depth were significantly higher than at day 0 and than in MenACWY recipients. Reportedly, almost half of the unique spike-specific TCRs recognized epitopes lying outside the regions that are mutated in the B.1.351 and B.1.1.7 variants. Vaccine-associated CD4 TCRs spanned the whole spike protein, with dominant responses in regions 160-218 and 743-854.

About this clone itself: Its antigen remains unidentified. Per-base qualities were not stored, and no clone one base away is much larger.

The CDR3 regions of human TCRbeta chains were subjected to immunosequencing. The paper's processing steps were these. Repertoire TCRs were checked for matches against a reference library of SARS-CoV-2-specific TCRs that had been generated using the MIRA antigen-specificity platform. Breadth meant the fraction of unique TCRs that were SARS-CoV-2-associated, whereas depth meant the fraction of total T cells that were SARS-CoV-2-associated. Using the MIRA data, each spike-specific TCR was assigned both to the spike region to which the TCR was reactive and to a CD4 or CD8 class. Log10-transformed breadth and depth values were compared by one-way ANOVA with Sidak's multiple comparisons tests. TCRdb provides this immuneACCESS table in a form limited to in-frame rearrangements. Some clones are lacking; in checked studies, under half of them reflect an unresolved V gene, and why the rest are absent is not known. D and trimming were read from the DNA, whereas the V and J calls and clone size are those reported in that table. The sample profile shows over 90,000 clones; about nine tenths of them were found once. The ten largest make up about 50% of the sample.

Unmatched junction bases come to 5, with V trimmed by 3 bases and J by 3 bases. The CDR3 covers 14 residues, taking in both the cysteine and the phenylalanine. The kept DNA is CDR3 alone, 42 bases in frame from the first base. The germline V gene (reference sequence) yields SSHAT for CDR1 and FNYEAQ for CDR2. The time point label on this specimen signifies: baseline before first vaccination. The vaccinee samples were drawn from two UK trials, COV001 and COV002, one of which was a single-blind randomized controlled phase 2/3 trial testing AZD1222 (ChAdOx1 nCoV-19) in healthy adults. For TCRbeta chain sequencing, PBMC samples were collected from trial participants at day 0 and at day 28 after the second dose.

This chain joins TRBV7-7 to TRBJ2-7; TRBD1 agrees with 7 junctional bases. Sequencing was performed on peripheral blood, taken on day 0 of AZD1222 vaccination. The TCR sequence derives from an adult in good health. Here the CDR3 is given as CASSFRQGHYEQYF. The nucleotides read TGTGCCAGCAGCTTCCGACAGGGCCACTACGAGCAGTACTTC.